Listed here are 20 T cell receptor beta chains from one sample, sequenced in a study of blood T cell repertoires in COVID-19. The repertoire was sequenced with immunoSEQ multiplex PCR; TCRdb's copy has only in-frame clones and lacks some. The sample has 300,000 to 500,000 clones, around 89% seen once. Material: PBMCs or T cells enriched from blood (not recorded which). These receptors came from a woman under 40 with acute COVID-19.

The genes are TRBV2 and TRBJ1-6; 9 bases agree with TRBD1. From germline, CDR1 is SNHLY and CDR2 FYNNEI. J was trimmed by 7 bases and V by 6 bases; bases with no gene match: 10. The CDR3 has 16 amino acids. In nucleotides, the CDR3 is TGTGCCAGCAGGACCGCCGATGGGACAGGGAATTCACCCCTCCACTTT. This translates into CASRTADGTGNSPLHF.

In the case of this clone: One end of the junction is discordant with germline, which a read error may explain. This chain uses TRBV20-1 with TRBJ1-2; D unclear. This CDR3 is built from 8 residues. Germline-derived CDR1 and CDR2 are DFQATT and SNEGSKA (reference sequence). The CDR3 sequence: CSAHGLIF. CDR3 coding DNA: TGCAGTGCTCACGGACTGATCTTC.

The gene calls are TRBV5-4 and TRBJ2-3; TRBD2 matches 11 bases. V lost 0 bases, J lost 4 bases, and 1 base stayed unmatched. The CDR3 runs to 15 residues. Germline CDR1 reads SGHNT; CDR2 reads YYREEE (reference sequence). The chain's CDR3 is CASSLELAGADTQYF. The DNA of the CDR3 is TGTGCCAGCAGCTTGGAACTAGCGGGGGCAGATACGCAGTATTTT.

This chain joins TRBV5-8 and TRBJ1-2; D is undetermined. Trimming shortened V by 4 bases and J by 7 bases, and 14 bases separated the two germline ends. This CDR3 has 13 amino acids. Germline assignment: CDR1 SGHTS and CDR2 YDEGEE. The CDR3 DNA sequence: TGTGCCAGCAGCCACGCAGCGGCTCCTGGCTACACCTTC. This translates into CASSHAAAPGYTF. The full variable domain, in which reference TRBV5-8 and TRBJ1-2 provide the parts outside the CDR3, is EAGVTQSPTHLIKTRGQQATLRCSPISGHTSVYWYQQALGLGLQFLLWYDEGEERNRGNFPPRFSGRQFPNYSSELNVNALELEDSALYLCASSHAAAPGYTFGSGTRLTVV.

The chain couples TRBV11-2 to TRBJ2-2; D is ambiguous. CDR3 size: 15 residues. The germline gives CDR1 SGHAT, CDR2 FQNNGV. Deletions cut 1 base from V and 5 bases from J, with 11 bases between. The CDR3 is CASSLALAATGELFF. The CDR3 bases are TGTGCCAGCAGCTTAGCTCTGGCGGCGACCGGGGAGCTGTTTTTT. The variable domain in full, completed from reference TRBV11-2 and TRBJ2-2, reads EAGVAQSPRYKIIEKRQSVAFWCNPISGHATLYWYQQILGQGPKLLIQFQNNGVVDDSQLPKDRFSAERLKGVDSTLKIQPAKLEDSAVYLCASSLALAATGELFFGEGSRLTVL.

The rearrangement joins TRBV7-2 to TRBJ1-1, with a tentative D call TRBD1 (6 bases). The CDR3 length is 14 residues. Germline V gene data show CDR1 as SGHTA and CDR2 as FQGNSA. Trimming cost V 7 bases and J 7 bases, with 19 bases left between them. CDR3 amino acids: CASIPGASYGEAFF. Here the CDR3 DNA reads TGTGCCAGCATCCCAGGGGCGAGTTATGGTGAAGCTTTCTTT.

For the CDR3, the DNA is TGTGCCAGCAGCTTTGGGACAGGGGGGAACACTGAAGCTTTCTTT. Translated: CASSFGTGGNTEAFF. This chain uses TRBV11-2 with TRBJ1-1; 11 bases fit TRBD1. The CDR3 sequence is 15 residues long. Germline CDR1 reads SGHAT; CDR2 reads FQNNGV. With 3 bases clipped from V and 1 base from J, the junction kept 1 base outside the gene matches. The complete variable domain, with remaining parts taken from reference TRBV11-2 and TRBJ1-1, reads EAGVAQSPRYKIIEKRQSVAFWCNPISGHATLYWYQQILGQGPKLLIQFQNNGVVDDSQLPKDRFSAERLKGVDSTLKIQPAKLEDSAVYLCASSFGTGGNTEAFFGQGTRLTVV.

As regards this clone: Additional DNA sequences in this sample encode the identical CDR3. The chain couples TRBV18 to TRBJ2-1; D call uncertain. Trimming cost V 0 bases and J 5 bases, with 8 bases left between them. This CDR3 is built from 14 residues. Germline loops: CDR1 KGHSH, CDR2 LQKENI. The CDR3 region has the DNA TGTGCCAGCTCACCACCGTCGAGTAACAATGAGCAGTTCTTC. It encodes CASSPPSSNNEQFF.

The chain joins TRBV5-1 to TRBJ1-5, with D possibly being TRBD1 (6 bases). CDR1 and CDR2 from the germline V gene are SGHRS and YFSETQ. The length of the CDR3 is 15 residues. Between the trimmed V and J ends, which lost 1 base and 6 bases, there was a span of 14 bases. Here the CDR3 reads CASSLRPGGGQPQHF. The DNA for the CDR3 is TGCGCCAGCAGCTTGCGCCCGGGAGGGGGTCAGCCCCAGCATTTT.

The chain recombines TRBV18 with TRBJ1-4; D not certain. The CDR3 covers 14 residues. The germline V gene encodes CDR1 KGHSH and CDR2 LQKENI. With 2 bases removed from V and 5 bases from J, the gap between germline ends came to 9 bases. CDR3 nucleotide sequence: TGTGCCAGCTCACCAGGGAGCTCAAATGAAAAACTGTTTTTT. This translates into CASSPGSSNEKLFF.

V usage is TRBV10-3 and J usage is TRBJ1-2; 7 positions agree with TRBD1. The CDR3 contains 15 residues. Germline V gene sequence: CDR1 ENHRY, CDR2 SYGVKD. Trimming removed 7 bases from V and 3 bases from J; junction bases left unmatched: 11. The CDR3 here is CAIKPHRGWDYGYTF. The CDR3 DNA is TGTGCCATCAAACCACACAGGGGATGGGACTATGGCTACACCTTC.

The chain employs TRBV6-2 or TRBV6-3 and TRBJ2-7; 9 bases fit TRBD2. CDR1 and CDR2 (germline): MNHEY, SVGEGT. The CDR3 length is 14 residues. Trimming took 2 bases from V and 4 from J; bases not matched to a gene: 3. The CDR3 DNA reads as TGTGCCAGCAGTTACGGGACTAGCTGGTACGAGCAGTACTTC. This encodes CASSYGTSWYEQYF.

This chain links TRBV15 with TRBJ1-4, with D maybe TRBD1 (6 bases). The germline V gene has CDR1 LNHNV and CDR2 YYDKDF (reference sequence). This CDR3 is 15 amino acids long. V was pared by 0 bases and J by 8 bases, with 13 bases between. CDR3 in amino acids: CATSRDGGADEKLFF. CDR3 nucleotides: TGTGCCACCAGCAGAGATGGGGGGGCGGACGAAAAACTGTTTTTT.

The CDR3 loop reads CASSWDGGAFVDTQYF. For the CDR3, the DNA is TGTGCCAGCAGCTGGGACGGGGGGGCCTTTGTAGATACGCAGTATTTT. The chain combines TRBV7-2 with TRBJ2-3; 8 positions match TRBD2. The CDR3 contains 16 residues. V lost 4 bases and J lost 5; bases outside the gene matches: 11. From germline, CDR1 is SGHTA and CDR2 FQGNSA. The variable domain in full, completed from reference TRBV7-2 and TRBJ2-3, reads GAGVSQSPSNKVTEKGKDVELRCDPISGHTALYWYRQSLGQGLEFLIYFQGNSAPDKSGLPSDRFSAERTGGSVSTLTIQRTQQEDSAVYLCASSWDGGAFVDTQYFGPGTRLTVL.

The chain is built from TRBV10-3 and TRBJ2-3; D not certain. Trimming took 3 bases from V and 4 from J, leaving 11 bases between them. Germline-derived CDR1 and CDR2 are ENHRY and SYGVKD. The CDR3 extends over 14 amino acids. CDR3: CAISERRFSDTQYF. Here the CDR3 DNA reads TGTGCCATCAGTGAACGCAGGTTCTCAGATACGCAGTATTTT.

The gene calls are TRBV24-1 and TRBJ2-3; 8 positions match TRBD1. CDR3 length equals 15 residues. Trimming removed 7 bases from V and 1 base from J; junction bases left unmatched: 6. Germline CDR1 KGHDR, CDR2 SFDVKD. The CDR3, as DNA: TGTGCCACCAGCGACACAGGGGGGCGCACAGATACGCAGTATTTT. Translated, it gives CATSDTGGRTDTQYF.

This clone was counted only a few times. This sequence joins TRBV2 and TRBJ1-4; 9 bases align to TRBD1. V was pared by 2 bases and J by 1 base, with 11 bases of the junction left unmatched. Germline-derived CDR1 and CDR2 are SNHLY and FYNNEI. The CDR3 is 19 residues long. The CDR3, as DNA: TGTGCCAGCAGTGAAACCCGGACAGGGGAGGAGATAACTAATGAAAAACTGTTTTTT. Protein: CASSETRTGEEITNEKLFF.

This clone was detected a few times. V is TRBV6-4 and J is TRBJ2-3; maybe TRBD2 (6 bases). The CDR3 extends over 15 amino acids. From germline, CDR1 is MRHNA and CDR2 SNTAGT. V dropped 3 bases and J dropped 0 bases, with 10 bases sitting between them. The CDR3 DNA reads TGTGCCAGCAGTGATTCGGCGGGGAGCACAGATACGCAGTATTTT. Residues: CASSDSAGSTDTQYF.

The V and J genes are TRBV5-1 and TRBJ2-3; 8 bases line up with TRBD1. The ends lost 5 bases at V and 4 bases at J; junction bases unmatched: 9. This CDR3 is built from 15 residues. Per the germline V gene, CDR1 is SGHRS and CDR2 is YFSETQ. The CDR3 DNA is TGCGCCAGCAGTTATAGGACAGGGAGCGCAGATACGCAGTATTTT. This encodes CASSYRTGSADTQYF.

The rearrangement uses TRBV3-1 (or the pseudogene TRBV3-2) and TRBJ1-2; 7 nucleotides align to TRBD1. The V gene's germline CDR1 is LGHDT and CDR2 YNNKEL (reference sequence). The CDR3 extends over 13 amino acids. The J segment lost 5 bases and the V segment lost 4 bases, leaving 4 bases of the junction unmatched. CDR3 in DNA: TGTGCCAGCAGCCTCCGGGACAGTTATGGCTACACCTTC. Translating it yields CASSLRDSYGYTF.